This T cell receptor (beta chain) was identified in a study of blood T cell repertoires in COVID-19. Looking at the study overall: Nucleic acid was either cDNA or gDNA, and it came from T cells, B-cell-depleted T cells, or PBMCs.

Patients from Seattle were sampled longitudinally, starting during active infection. The method was immunoSEQ multiplex PCR; TCRdb's version includes in-frame clones alone and lacks a portion of them. The table includes under 100,000 clones, approximately 85% detected once. Germline V gene lookup returns CDR1 MGHDK and CDR2 SYGVNS. The CDR3 consists of 17 residues. V shed 0 bases, J shed 8 bases, and the junction held 8 bases outside the gene matches. This clonotype was sampled from a woman at least 80 years old with COVID-19, enrolled during active disease. The genes are TRBV25-1 and TRBJ1-6; TRBD1 agrees at 9 bases. Input material: peripheral blood. Here the CDR3 reads CASSEYMTGGLHSPLHF. The CDR3 DNA follows: TGTGCCAGCAGTGAATATATGACAGGGGGACTGCATTCACCCCTCCACTTT. The variable domain in full, with the rest retrieved from reference TRBV25-1 and TRBJ1-6, is EADIYQTPRYLVIGTGKKITLECSQTMGHDKMYWYQQDPGMELHLIHYSYGVNSTEKGDLSSESTVSRIRTEHFPLTLESARPSHTSQYLCASSEYMTGGLHSPLHFGNGTRLTVT.